This TCR beta chain emerged from a study of blood T cell repertoires in COVID-19. Study in general: Sample material is recorded as cDNA or gDNA derived from T cells, B-cell-depleted T cells, or PBMCs.

The trim removed 3 bases at V and 4 bases at J, leaving 1 base unmatched. The V gene's germline CDR1 is KGHSH and CDR2 LQKENI. This CDR3 contains 14 residues. In the original processing: Reference gene primer amplification yielded estimated nucleated cell counts. The method was immunoSEQ multiplex PCR; TCRdb's version includes in-frame clones alone and lacks a portion of them. V and J calls and clone size are copied from that table; D and trimming were computed from the DNA. The sample carries 130,000 to 150,000 clones, 88% recorded once. The sample consisted of peripheral blood. This chain links TRBV18 with TRBJ2-3; TRBD1 agrees at 10 bases. The TCR originated in a man in his 70s with acute or convalescent COVID-19. CDR3 DNA: TGTGCCAGCTCACCGGGACAGGGGCCAGATACGCAGTATTTT. Its protein is CASSPGQGPDTQYF.